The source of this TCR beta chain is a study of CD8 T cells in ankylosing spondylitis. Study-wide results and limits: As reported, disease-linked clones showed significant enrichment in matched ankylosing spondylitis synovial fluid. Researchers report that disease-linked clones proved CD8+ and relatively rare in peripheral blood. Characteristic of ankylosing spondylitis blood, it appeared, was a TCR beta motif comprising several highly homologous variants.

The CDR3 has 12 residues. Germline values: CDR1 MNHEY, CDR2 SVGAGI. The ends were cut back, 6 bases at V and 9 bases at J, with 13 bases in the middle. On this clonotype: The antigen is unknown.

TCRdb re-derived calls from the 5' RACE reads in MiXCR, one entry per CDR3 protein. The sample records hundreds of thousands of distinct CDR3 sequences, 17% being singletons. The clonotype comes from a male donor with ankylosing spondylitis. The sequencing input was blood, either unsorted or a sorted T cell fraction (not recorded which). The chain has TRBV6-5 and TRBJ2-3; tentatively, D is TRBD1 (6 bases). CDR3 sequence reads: CASSAEGGTQYF. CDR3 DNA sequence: TGTGCCAGCAGCGCCGAAGGGGGAACGCAGTATTTT.